This is a list of T cell receptor beta chains from one sample in a study of beta chain features in type 1 diabetes. Method: immunoSEQ multiplex PCR; TCRdb's copy keeps in-frame clones and lacks some. The sample has 300,000 to 400,000 clones, less than 10% seen once. The specimen sequenced was central memory CD4+ T cells from blood. The receptors come from a woman between 18 and 29 years old in good health. CDR3s include the opening cysteine and the closing phenylalanine or tryptophan. The D gene is left open where the match is weak. The size entry is marked missing in some rows and otherwise reads once, few, many or a size class.

CASSDRDTQYF,TGTGCCAGCAGTGATCGCGATACGCAGTATTTT,TRBV25-1,NA,NA,TRBJ2-3
CASSQDNGGANVLTF,TGTGCCAGCAGCCAAGATAACGGGGGGGCCAACGTCCTGACTTTC,TRBV4-2,NA,NA,TRBJ2-6
CASSEGQIYEQYF,TGTGCCAGCAGCGAGGGACAGATCTACGAGCAGTACTTC,TRBV7-2,TRBD1,NA,TRBJ2-7
CAISETQDAFF,TGTGCCATCAGTGAAACCCAAGATGCTTTCTTT,TRBV10-3,NA,many,TRBJ1-1
CASSPLGQITGELFF,TGTGCCAGCAGCCCCCTCGGGCAGATTACCGGGGAGCTGTTTTTT,TRBV7-2,NA,few,TRBJ2-2
CASGTGGGTDTQYF,TGTGCCAGCGGAACAGGGGGCGGAACAGATACGCAGTATTTT,TRBV28,TRBD1,NA,TRBJ2-3
CASCSQGTDTQYF,TGTGCCAGCTGCTCCCAGGGTACAGATACGCAGTATTTT,TRBV25-1,NA,few,TRBJ2-3
CASSPWDGRTGNTIYF,TGTGCCAGCAGTCCTTGGGATGGGAGAACTGGAAACACCATATATTTT,TRBV2,NA,NA,TRBJ1-3
CASSRTGPSGANVLTF,TGTGCCAGCAGTAGGACAGGACCCTCTGGGGCCAACGTCCTGACTTTC,TRBV28,TRBD1,many,TRBJ2-6
CASSLNRGRLFF,TGTGCCAGCAGCCTTAACAGGGGGCGCCTGTTCTTC,TRBV27,TRBD1,NA,TRBJ2-1
CASSSDVYNEKLFF,TGTGCCAGCAGCTCGGACGTTTATAATGAAAAACTGTTTTTT,TRBV6-1,NA,NA,TRBJ1-4
CASSTRPNSYEQYF,TGTGCCAGCAGCACTCGACCCAACTCCTACGAGCAGTACTTC,TRBV9,NA,many,TRBJ2-7
CASSLAAETQYF,TGCGCCAGCAGCTTGGCAGCAGAGACCCAGTACTTC,TRBV5-1,NA,NA,TRBJ2-5
CASSPATSGRTETQYF,TGTGCCAGCAGCCCGGCGACTAGCGGGAGGACAGAGACCCAGTACTTC,TRBV14,TRBD2,NA,TRBJ2-5
CASSLGLAGFTDTQYF,TGCGCCAGCAGCTTGGGACTAGCGGGATTCACAGATACGCAGTATTTT,TRBV5-1,TRBD2,few,TRBJ2-3
CASSYLRTGGPSNGYTF,TGTGCCAGCAGCTACCTTCGGACAGGGGGCCCCTCGAATGGCTACACCTTC,TRBV5-4,TRBD1,few,TRBJ1-2
CASSWTGTPPTF,TGCGCCAGCAGTTGGACAGGGACTCCTCCTACCTTC,TRBV5-1,TRBD1,NA,TRBJ1-2
CASSLTFHNEQFF,TGTGCCAGCAGCTTGACTTTTCACAATGAGCAGTTCTTC,TRBV5-4,NA,few,TRBJ2-1
CSARTSYEQYF,TGCAGTGCCAGGACTTCGTACGAGCAGTACTTC,TRBV20-1,NA,NA,TRBJ2-7
CASSPAGYEQFF,TGTGCCAGCTCACCAGCAGGGTATGAGCAGTTCTTC,TRBV18,NA,many,TRBJ2-1
CSVHRGGTEAFF,TGCAGCGTTCACAGGGGCGGGACTGAAGCTTTCTTT,TRBV29-1,TRBD1,few,TRBJ1-1
CASSSPEWEGLYGELFF,TGTGCCAGTAGCAGCCCCGAATGGGAGGGCCTCTACGGGGAGCTGTTTTTT,TRBV19,TRBD2,many,TRBJ2-2
CASSLYSYNEQFF,TGCGCCAGCAGCTTGTACAGCTACAATGAGCAGTTCTTC,TRBV5-1,NA,NA,TRBJ2-1
CASSKKQGNTGELFF,TGTGCCAGCAGTAAAAAACAGGGGAACACCGGGGAGCTGTTTTTT,TRBV7-8,NA,NA,TRBJ2-2
CASSGRTGLNEQFF,TGTGCCAGCAGCGGGCGGACGGGACTCAATGAGCAGTTCTTC,TRBV9,NA,NA,TRBJ2-1
CASSLGAITDTQYF,TGTGCCAGCAGCTTGGGGGCGATAACAGATACGCAGTATTTT,TRBV5-6,NA,few,TRBJ2-3
CASSLGLAGVLETQYF,TGCGCCAGCAGCTTGGGACTAGCGGGAGTATTGGAGACCCAGTACTTC,TRBV5-1,TRBD2,few,TRBJ2-5
CSVEDRLALSADTQYF,TGCAGCGTTGAAGATCGACTAGCGCTTTCCGCAGATACGCAGTATTTT,TRBV29-1,TRBD2,NA,TRBJ2-3
CASSSGTGGGYTF,TGTGCCAGCAGCTCCGGGACAGGGGGCGGCTACACCTTC,TRBV7-3,TRBD1,NA,TRBJ1-2
CASSEVWAGTYEQYF,TGTGCCAGCAGTGAAGTGTGGGCGGGAACCTACGAGCAGTACTTC,TRBV6-1,NA,few,TRBJ2-7
CASSPGKTSGANVLTF,TGCGCCAGCTCCCCGGGGAAAACCTCTGGGGCCAACGTCCTGACTTTC,TRBV4-3,NA,few,TRBJ2-6
CATRSGADEQFF,TGTGCCACCCGGAGCGGGGCGGATGAGCAGTTCTTC,TRBV10-3,TRBD2,many,TRBJ2-1
CASSLVLAGRETQYF,TGTGCCAGCAGCTTAGTCCTAGCGGGAAGAGAGACCCAGTACTTC,TRBV7-9,TRBD2,NA,TRBJ2-5
CASSPHSGTGNIQYF,TGTGCCAGCAGCCCCCACTCAGGGACTGGTAACATTCAGTACTTC,TRBV14,NA,medium-sized,TRBJ2-4
CASSPAGTGASNSYNEQFF,TGTGCCAGCTCACCAGCCGGGACAGGGGCCAGCAACTCCTACAATGAGCAGTTCTTC,TRBV18,TRBD1,NA,TRBJ2-1
CASQLDLQETQYF,TGTGCCAGCCAGCTTGATCTACAAGAGACCCAGTACTTC,TRBV5-6,NA,NA,TRBJ2-5
CASSARLAGGPNEQFF,TGTGCCAGCAGTGCCCGACTAGCGGGAGGGCCCAATGAGCAGTTCTTC,TRBV2,TRBD2,many,TRBJ2-1
CSVDKSAQETQYF,TGCAGCGTGGACAAGAGCGCCCAAGAGACCCAGTACTTC,TRBV29-1,NA,NA,TRBJ2-5
CASSHQFGTANEKLFF,TGTGCCAGCAGCCATCAATTCGGGACAGCTAATGAAAAACTGTTTTTT,TRBV14,TRBD1,NA,TRBJ1-4
CASSSTGGTGELFF,TGTGCCAGTAGTTCCACAGGGGGAACCGGGGAGCTGTTTTTT,TRBV19,TRBD1,NA,TRBJ2-2
CASSLYRGLSNEQFF,TGTGCCAGCAGTCTCTACAGGGGGCTATCAAATGAGCAGTTCTTC,TRBV28,TRBD1,NA,TRBJ2-1
CATSRDAVNNEQFF,TGTGCCACCAGCAGAGATGCAGTCAACAATGAGCAGTTCTTC,TRBV15,NA,few,TRBJ2-1
CASSSPTGRGYIQYF,TGTGCCAGCAGCTCGCCGACAGGGCGAGGATACATTCAGTACTTC,TRBV5-8,TRBD1,few,TRBJ2-4
CASSSQGAGEGAEAFF,TGCGCCAGCAGCTCCCAGGGAGCAGGGGAAGGGGCTGAAGCTTTCTTT,TRBV5-1,NA,few,TRBJ1-1
CASSEPPGTLPYEQYF,TGTGCCAGCAGTGAGCCTCCCGGGACACTGCCCTACGAGCAGTACTTC,TRBV6-1,NA,NA,TRBJ2-7
CASSRPTGGMSNQPQHF,TGCGCCAGCAGTCGACCGACCGGGGGGATGAGCAATCAGCCCCAGCATTTT,TRBV23-1,NA,NA,TRBJ1-5
CASSAYPEGRDYGYTF,TGTGCCAGCAGTGCTTATCCGGAGGGGCGCGACTATGGCTACACCTTC,TRBV6-1,NA,NA,TRBJ1-2
CASSLVITDTQYF,TGTGCCAGCAGCCTAGTAATCACAGATACGCAGTATTTT,TRBV6-1,NA,many,TRBJ2-3
CASSYRDRGPNEQFF,TGCGCCAGCAGCTACCGGGACAGGGGGCCTAATGAGCAGTTCTTC,TRBV4-3,TRBD1,few,TRBJ2-1
CASSRSDTEAFF,TGTGCCAGCTCGAGAAGTGACACTGAAGCTTTCTTT,TRBV7-9,NA,many,TRBJ1-1
CASSRGPRTDTQYF,TGTGCCAGCTCACGCGGACCGAGAACAGATACGCAGTATTTT,TRBV18,NA,few,TRBJ2-3
CASSAGVEQFF,TGTGCCAGCAGCGCGGGAGTGGAGCAGTTCTTC,TRBV27,TRBD2,many,TRBJ2-1
CAWSGVSEHF,TGTGCCTGGTCCGGGGTATCGGAGCATTTT,TRBV30,NA,once,TRBJ1-5
CASSLGADTYNTEAFF,TGTGCCAGCAGCTTGGGGGCTGACACCTACAACACTGAAGCTTTCTTT,TRBV5-6,NA,NA,TRBJ1-1
CASSPWADTGELFF,TGTGCCAGCAGCCCCTGGGCTGACACCGGGGAGCTGTTTTTT,TRBV28,NA,few,TRBJ2-2
CAIRGEDYEKLFF,TGTGCCATCAGGGGGGAGGATTATGAAAAACTGTTTTTT,TRBV10-3,NA,many,TRBJ1-4
CASSQVKRENTGELFF,TGTGCCAGCAGCCAAGTGAAGCGGGAGAACACCGGGGAGCTGTTTTTT,TRBV14,TRBD2,NA,TRBJ2-2
CASSLGPNTNYEQYF,TGTGCCAGCAGCCTCGGACCGAACACAAACTACGAGCAGTACTTC,TRBV5-4,NA,few,TRBJ2-7
CSVEGGRTYNEQFF,TGCAGCGTTGAGGGCGGGAGGACCTACAATGAGCAGTTCTTC,TRBV29-1,TRBD2,few,TRBJ2-1
CASSVNRGGDNEQFF,TGTGCCAGCAGCGTTAACAGGGGGGGAGACAATGAGCAGTTCTTC,TRBV11-1,NA,NA,TRBJ2-1